This TCR beta chain was sequenced for a study of lymphopenia after photon versus proton radiotherapy. With regard to this clone: Antigen specificity is unknown.

Study-level points and caveats: Larger post-nadir TCR diversity loss correlated inversely with survival in deceased patients. Only patients who died were analyzed for survival; proton advantage is unproven. After the lymphocyte nadir, photon-treated repertoires showed oligoclonal expansion, especially of CD8+ Temra cells. Under photons, naive T cells and diversity fell while effector/memory populations rose.

Libraries were prepared by immunoSEQ multiplex PCR; TCRdb keeps only in-frame clonotypes and omits some of them. The sample holds fewer than 40,000 clones, around 94% seen once. Germline values: CDR1 MGHRA, CDR2 YSYEKL. V lost 1 base and J lost 4; bases outside the gene matches: 4. The CDR3 length is 16 residues. The chain is built from TRBV4-1 and TRBJ2-1; 10 nucleotides agree with TRBD2. The specimen comprised peripheral blood, sampled from a patient treated with photon-based radiotherapy. The clonotype originates from a woman aged 50 to 60 with cholangiocarcinoma. The CDR3 DNA is TGCGCCAGCAGCCAAGGAATAGCGGGGGGTTACAATGAGCAGTTCTTC. This encodes CASSQGIAGGYNEQFF.